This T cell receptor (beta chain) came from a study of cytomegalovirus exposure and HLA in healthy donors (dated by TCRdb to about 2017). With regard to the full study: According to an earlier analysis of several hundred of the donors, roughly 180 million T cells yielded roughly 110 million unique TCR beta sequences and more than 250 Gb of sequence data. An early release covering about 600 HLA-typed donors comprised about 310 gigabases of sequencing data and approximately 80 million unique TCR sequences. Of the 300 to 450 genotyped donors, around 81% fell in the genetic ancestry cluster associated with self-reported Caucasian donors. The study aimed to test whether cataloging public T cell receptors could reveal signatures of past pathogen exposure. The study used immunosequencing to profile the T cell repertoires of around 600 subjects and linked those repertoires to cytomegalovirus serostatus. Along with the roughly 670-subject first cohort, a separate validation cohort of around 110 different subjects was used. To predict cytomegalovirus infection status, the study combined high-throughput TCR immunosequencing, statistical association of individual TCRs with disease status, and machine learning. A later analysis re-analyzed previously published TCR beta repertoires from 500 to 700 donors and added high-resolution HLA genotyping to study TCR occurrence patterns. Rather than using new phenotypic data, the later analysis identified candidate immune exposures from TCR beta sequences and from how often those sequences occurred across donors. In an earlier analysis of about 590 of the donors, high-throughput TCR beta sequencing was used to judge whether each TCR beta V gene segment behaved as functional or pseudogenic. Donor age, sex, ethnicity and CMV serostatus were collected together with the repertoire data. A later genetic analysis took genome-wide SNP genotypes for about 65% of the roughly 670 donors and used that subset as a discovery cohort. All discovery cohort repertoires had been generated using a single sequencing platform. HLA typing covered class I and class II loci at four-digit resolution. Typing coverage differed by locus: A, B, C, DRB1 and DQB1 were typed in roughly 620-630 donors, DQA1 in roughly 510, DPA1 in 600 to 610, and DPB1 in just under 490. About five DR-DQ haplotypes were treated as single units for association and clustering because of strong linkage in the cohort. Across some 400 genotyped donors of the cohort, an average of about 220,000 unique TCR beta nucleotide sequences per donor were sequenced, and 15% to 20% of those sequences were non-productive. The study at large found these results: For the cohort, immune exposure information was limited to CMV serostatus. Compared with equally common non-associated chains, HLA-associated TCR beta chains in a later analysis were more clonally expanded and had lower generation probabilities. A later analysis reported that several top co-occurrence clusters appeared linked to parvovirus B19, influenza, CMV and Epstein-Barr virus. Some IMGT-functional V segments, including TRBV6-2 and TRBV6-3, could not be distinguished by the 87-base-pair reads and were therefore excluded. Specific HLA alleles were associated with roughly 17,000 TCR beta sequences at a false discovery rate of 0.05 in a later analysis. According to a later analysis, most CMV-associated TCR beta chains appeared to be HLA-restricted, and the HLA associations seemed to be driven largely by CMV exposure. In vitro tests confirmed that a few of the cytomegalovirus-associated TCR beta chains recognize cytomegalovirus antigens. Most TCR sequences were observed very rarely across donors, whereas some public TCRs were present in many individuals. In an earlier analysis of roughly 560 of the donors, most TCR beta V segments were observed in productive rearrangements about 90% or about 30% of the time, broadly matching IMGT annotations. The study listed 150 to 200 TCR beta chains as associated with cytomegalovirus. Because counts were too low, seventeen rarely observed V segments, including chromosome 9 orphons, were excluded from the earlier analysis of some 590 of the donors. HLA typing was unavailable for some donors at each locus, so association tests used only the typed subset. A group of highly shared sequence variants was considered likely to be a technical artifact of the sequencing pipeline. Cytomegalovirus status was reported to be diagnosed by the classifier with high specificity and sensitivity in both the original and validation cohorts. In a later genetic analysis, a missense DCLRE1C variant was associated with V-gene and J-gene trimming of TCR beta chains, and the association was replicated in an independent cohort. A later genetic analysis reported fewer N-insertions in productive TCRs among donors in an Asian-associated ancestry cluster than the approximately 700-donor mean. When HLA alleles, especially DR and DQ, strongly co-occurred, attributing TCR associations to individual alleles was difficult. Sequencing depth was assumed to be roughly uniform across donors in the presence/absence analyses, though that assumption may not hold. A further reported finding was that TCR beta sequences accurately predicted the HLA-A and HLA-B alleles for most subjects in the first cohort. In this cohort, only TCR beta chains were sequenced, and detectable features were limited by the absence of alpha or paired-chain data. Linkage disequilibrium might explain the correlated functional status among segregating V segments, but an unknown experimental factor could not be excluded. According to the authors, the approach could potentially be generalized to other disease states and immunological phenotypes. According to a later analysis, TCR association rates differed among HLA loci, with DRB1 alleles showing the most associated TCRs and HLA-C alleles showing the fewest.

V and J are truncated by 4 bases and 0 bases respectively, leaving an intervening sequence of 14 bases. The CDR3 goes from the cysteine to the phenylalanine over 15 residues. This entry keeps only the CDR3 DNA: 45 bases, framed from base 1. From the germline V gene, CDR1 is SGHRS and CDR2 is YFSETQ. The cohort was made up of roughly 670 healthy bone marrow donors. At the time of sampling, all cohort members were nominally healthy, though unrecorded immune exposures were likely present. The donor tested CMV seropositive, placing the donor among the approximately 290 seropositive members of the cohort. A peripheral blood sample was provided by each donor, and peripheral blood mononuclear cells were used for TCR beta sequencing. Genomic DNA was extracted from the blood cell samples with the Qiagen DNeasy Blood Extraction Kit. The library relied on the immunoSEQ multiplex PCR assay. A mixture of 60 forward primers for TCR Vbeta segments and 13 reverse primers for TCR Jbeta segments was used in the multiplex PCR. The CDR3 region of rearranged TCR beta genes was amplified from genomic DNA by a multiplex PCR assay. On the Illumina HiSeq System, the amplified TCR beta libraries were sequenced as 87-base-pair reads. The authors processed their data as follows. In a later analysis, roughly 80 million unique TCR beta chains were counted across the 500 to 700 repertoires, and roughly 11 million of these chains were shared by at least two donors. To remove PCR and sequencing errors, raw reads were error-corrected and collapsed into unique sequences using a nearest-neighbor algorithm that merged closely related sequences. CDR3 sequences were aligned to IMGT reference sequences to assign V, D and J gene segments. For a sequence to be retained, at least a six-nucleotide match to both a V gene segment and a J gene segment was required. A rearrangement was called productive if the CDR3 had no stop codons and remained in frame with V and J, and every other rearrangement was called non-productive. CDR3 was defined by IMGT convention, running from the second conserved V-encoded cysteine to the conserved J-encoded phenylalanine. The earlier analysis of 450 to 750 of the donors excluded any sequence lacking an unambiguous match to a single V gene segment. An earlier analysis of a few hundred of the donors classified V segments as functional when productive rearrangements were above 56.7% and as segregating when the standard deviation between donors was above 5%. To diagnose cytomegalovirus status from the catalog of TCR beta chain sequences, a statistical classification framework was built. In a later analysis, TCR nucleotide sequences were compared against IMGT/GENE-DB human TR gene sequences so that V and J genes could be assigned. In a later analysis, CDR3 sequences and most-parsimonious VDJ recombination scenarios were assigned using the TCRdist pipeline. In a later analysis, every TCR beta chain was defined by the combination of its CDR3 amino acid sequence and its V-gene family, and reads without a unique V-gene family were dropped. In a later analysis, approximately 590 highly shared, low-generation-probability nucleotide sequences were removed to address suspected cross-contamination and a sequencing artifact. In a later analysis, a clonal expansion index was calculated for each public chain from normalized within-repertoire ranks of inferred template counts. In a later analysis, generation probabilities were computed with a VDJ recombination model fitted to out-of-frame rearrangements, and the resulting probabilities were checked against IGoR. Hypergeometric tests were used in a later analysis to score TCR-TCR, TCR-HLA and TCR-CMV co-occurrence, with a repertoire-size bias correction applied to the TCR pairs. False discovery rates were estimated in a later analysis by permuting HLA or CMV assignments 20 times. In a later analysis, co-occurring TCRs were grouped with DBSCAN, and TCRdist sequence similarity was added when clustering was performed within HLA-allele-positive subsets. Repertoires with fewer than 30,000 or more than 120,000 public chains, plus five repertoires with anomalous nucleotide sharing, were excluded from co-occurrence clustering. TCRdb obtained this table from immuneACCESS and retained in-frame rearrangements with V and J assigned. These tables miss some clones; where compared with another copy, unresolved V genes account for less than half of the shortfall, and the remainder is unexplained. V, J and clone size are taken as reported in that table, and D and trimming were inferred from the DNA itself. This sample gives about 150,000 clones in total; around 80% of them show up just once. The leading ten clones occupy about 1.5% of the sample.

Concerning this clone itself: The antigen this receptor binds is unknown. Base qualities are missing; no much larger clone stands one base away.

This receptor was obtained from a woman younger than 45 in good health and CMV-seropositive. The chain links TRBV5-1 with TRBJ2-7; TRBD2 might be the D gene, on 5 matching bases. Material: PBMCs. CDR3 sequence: CASSMPTGSSYEQYF. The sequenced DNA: TGCGCCAGCAGCATGCCGACGGGGAGCTCCTACGAGCAGTACTTC.